This is a list of T cell receptor beta chains from one sample in a study of OX40 agonist ivuxolimab in advanced cancers. Here immunoSEQ multiplex PCR was the method, and the copy in TCRdb shows in-frame clones only, minus some. The sample has tens of thousands of clones, 89% seen once. Sequencing was performed on CD4+ or CD8+ T cells sorted from blood, taken in a trial of the OX40 agonist ivuxolimab. The receptors were gathered from an adult with an advanced solid tumor such as melanoma, head and neck, liver or kidney cancer. The conserved cysteine and the conserved F or W are not part of the CDR3 here.

>TRBV6-5
ASSYRLLGELF
>TRBV5-1
ASSRDRLNTGELF
>TRBV5-1
ASRPGLAAAYEQY
>TRBV7-9
ASSLASAGGHEQF
>TRBV28
ASRGQQTNYGYT
>TRBV30
AWRGQGSRTEAF
>TRBV20-1
SASRDGYT
>TRBV4-1
ASSQQNLIGAEEQY
>TRBV7-3
ASSPSGGITGELF
>TRBV2
ASSVLADSTEQY
>TRBV5-1
ASSLLQGDSPLH
>TRBV2
ASSDEETQY
>TRBV5-6
ASSLAGGRTDTQY
>TRBV4-3
ASSQDGGTGGSYEQY
>TRBV28
ASNAGSSYNSPLH
>TRBV5-6
ASRSSRQKGYEQF
>TRBV15
ATSSLVGSYGYT
>TRBV4-3
ASSHLNTDTQY
>TRBV5-1
ASSWTGGASGNTIY
>TRBV7-2
ASSLLGADQPQH
>TRBV30
AWSLTSDQPQH
>TRBV18
ASSLKGLAGYSQETQY
>TRBV5-1
ASSPEQAANQETQY
>TRBV6-5
ASSEVGNQPQH
>TRBV5-1
ASSLGGMDTDTQY
>TRBV7-2
ASSPKRERANTGELF
>TRBV14
ASSHLAGGETQY
>TRBV4-1
ASSPGTGSEKLF
>TRBV28
ASNRDRGTDTQY
>TRBV5-1
ASRVGVNTDTQY
>TRBV6-6
ASTPGGTEAF
>TRBV11-1
ASSLGTGQYEQY
>TRBV29-1
SVGGWTPNTGELF
>TRBV11-1
ASSPDGNYGYT
>TRBV19
ASKGAKMYTEAF
>TRBV28
ASSLRGANTEAF
>TRBV19
ASSPGGLTGTGYT
>TRBV10-2
ASRALTSFPVGSETQY
>TRBV7-9
ASSRNSGKTEAF
>TRBV30
AWSVPRTGRSNQPQH
>TRBV2
ASSVTLFTDTQY
>TRBV6-5
ASKTSDGTNEKLF
>TRBV28
ASSLLGGDYGYT
>TRBV13
ASSLVVPPRYTGELF
>TRBV5-6
ASSLEAGAGNTIY
>TRBV11-1
ASSSSTDTQY
>TRBV5-4
ASSFAGKLF
>TRBV28
ASSLPQGRDEQY
>TRBV27
ASAPGTFYNEQF
>TRBV7-9
ASSPGRYTDTQY
>TRBV7-3
ASSFDSNTEAF
>TRBV23-1
ASSQPSGGETQY
>TRBV4-2
ASSQQPGGGEKLF
>TRBV28
ASSSPSSATYGYT